These T cell receptor beta chains were read from a single sample in a study of shared clonotypes between healthy human individuals. This table comes from immunoSEQ multiplex PCR, and its TCRdb copy is limited to in-frame clones, with some not included. The table has around 2.3 million clones, 95% seen once. Input material: naive CD4+ T cells sorted from blood. The receptors here all came from a man between 18 and 29 years old in good health. Each CDR3 is given without its conserved first and last residue. The order of the fields is CDR3 protein, D gene, V gene. D genes are given only for firm matches.

ASRTTGAGNTIY | TRBD1 | TRBV6-1
ATSRDLGGADTQY | TRBD2 | TRBV15
ASSGGQGVSSYNEQF | TRBD1 | TRBV25-1
ASSPDWRSTDTQY | - | TRBV28
ASSLERLDFSSYNSPLH | - | TRBV7-9
ASSGDRGKAQPQH | TRBD1 | TRBV2
ASSLRTSGGADTQY | TRBD2 | TRBV7-9
ASSERTDHSPLH | - | TRBV5-1
ASRPVQGYGYT | - | TRBV6-5
ASSRGRRNEQF | - | TRBV6-5
ASSPDPDQPQH | - | TRBV18
ATSRAPSTGNNEQF | - | TRBV15
ASSLEGVSPWEQY | - | TRBV7-2
ASSPSYQGAPGYT | TRBD1 | TRBV18
ASSLQGTDTQY | TRBD1 | TRBV7-2
ASSYGRISEKLF | - | TRBV6-6
ASSILTGTQHQPQH | - | TRBV19
ASRQGGTSGQSSYNEQF | TRBD2 | TRBV5-1
ASSLGTGTSGPTDTQY | TRBD2 | TRBV13
ASSLSGIYNEQF | - | TRBV27
ASSGGVLKDEQY | - | TRBV9
ASSIGKGGHSNTEAF | - | TRBV19
ASSSTSGGAYEQF | TRBD2 | TRBV11-3
ASSRTSGRETEQF | TRBD2 | TRBV5-1
AWSGHSRGVYNEQF | - | TRBV30
ASSYSMARRDEQY | - | TRBV6-5
ASSLSIGGVYEQY | - | TRBV27
SARMDYGYT | - | TRBV20-1
ASSPGTDSGNTIY | TRBD1 | TRBV7-6
ASSHRKTVQETQY | - | TRBV6-5
ASSFQGSGANVLT | - | TRBV7-2